This entry is about one T cell receptor (beta chain). Antigen: not known. The sample is drawn from a study of shared clonotypes between healthy human individuals. Terminally differentiated effector memory CD45RA+ cells were left out of the naive CD8 fraction, which was CD45RO-negative and positively selected for CCR7. Trimming took 5 bases from V and 7 from J, leaving 12 bases between them. This CDR3 has 13 amino acids. Germline assignment: CDR1 SGHAT and CDR2 FQNNGV. The data were produced by immunoSEQ multiplex PCR, yet TCRdb's version contains in-frame clones alone and is incomplete. The data show under 600,000 clones, 95% to 98% seen once. Study-wide results and caveats: Larger estimated richness was generally seen in naive subsets than in memory subsets.

The sequenced sample consisted of naive CD8+ T cells sorted from blood. This TCR was sampled from a man between 25 and 39 years old in good health. The rearrangement uses TRBV11-2 and TRBJ2-1, with D possibly being TRBD2 (6 bases). The CDR3 loop is CASSQLARNEQFF. The CDR3 DNA sequence: TGTGCCAGCAGCCAGCTAGCGCGGAATGAGCAGTTCTTC.